Following are 28 T cell receptor beta chains from one sample sequenced in a study of post-analysis software for immune sequencing data. Study findings and constraints: In patients, TRBV5-6, TRBV5-1 and TRBV20-1 belonged to five or six TRBV segments found more frequently than in controls.

Tagging with unique molecular identifiers was a feature of the TCR beta cDNA libraries. Via MiXCR, TCRdb re-called the PCR reads, giving one row per CDR3 protein. The sample records hundreds of thousands of distinct CDR3 sequences, roughly 30% being singletons. These receptors lack a known antigen. The sequenced material came from blood. The receptors here all came from a girl between 10 and 17 years old with multiple sclerosis.

The chain uses TRBV20-1 and TRBJ2-2, with 11 bases aligning to TRBD2. The trim removed 0 bases at V and 4 bases at J, leaving 4 bases unmatched. The CDR3 contains 16 residues. Germline lookup yields CDR1 DFQATT and CDR2 SNEGSKA (reference sequence). CDR3 in amino acids: CSARDSGRAPTGELFF. The DNA of the CDR3 is TGCAGTGCTAGAGATAGCGGGAGGGCCCCCACCGGGGAGCTGTTTTTT.

This clonotype was seen a handful of times. This sequence joins TRBV7-8 and TRBJ1-5; D is possibly TRBD1 (5 bases). Germline loops: CDR1 SGHVS, CDR2 FQNEAQ. V was trimmed by 5 bases and J by 0 bases, leaving 23 bases between them. The length of the CDR3 is 19 residues. CDR3 residues: CASSLRRGGGSYSNQPQHF. CDR3 sequence (DNA): TGTGCCAGCAGCCTCAGAAGGGGCGGGGGGAGTTATAGCAATCAGCCCCAGCATTTT.

The V gene is TRBV29-1, the J gene TRBJ2-1, with D possibly being TRBD1 (5 bases). The CDR3 totals 13 residues. Germline V gene data show CDR1 as SQVTM and CDR2 as ANQGSEA. In nucleotides, the CDR3 is TGCAGTGGGGCCCCATCCCCCTACAATGAGCAGTTCTTC. Protein product: CSGAPSPYNEQFF.

The chain employs TRBV27 and TRBJ1-1; 8 bases fit TRBD1. From germline, CDR1 is MNHEY and CDR2 SMNVEV (reference sequence). The CDR3 has 14 amino acids. The junction had 5 bases not matched to a gene; V was cut back by 0 bases and J by 8 bases. The CDR3 reads CASSLSSRGQEAFF. Written as DNA, the CDR3 is TGTGCCAGCAGTTTATCGTCCAGGGGGCAAGAAGCTTTCTTT.

The chain combines TRBV9 with TRBJ2-7, with D unclear. The CDR3 has 16 amino acids. The germline V and J ends were trimmed by 0 bases and 5 bases, with 18 bases remaining between them. CDR1 is SGDLS, CDR2 YYNGEE, per germline. CDR3 loop: CASSVGGNKYDDEQYF. The DNA of the CDR3 is TGTGCCAGCAGCGTAGGCGGAAACAAGTACGATGACGAGCAGTACTTC.

The chain has TRBV9 and TRBJ1-2, with 9 bases that match TRBD1. The CDR3 has 16 residues. V shed 3 bases and J 1 base; nucleotides not matched to a gene: 7. Looked up from germline, CDR1 is SGDLS and CDR2 is YYNGEE. CDR3 loop: CASSEKPTGGNYGYTF. DNA for the CDR3: TGTGCCAGCAGCGAGAAGCCGACAGGGGGTAACTATGGCTACACCTTC.

This clonotype was counted between two and nine times. The J gene is TRBJ2-1, the V gene TRBV4-3, with 7 bases that match TRBD2. Germline V lookup: CDR1 LGHNA, CDR2 YSLEER. The trim removed 0 bases at V and 5 bases at J, leaving 4 bases unmatched. This CDR3 contains 15 residues. The CDR3 protein is CASSQDAGENNEQFF. The CDR3 coding sequence is TGCGCCAGCAGCCAAGACGCGGGGGAGAACAATGAGCAGTTCTTC.

This chain joins TRBV6-1 and TRBJ2-5; 12 nucleotides agree with TRBD2. The CDR3 contains 18 residues. CDR1 MNHNS and CDR2 SASEGT come from the germline V gene. J was trimmed by 6 bases and V by 6 bases; bases with no gene match: 17. CDR3 sequence: CASSTLPPGLAGRQTQYF. The CDR3 DNA reads TGTGCCAGCAGCACCTTACCCCCCGGACTAGCGGGGCGGCAGACCCAGTACTTC.

The genes are TRBV7-2 and TRBJ2-3; possible D gene TRBD1, 6 bases. This CDR3 has 18 amino acids. Trimming cost V 5 bases and J 4 bases, with 25 bases left between them. Germline V gene lookup returns CDR1 SGHTA and CDR2 FQGNSA. The CDR3 nucleotides read TGTGCCAGCAGCCCCCCGATTATAGGGCAGGGGCAAGCAGATACGCAGTATTTT. Translating gives CASSPPIIGQGQADTQYF.

The chain is built from TRBV7-2 and TRBJ1-2; 9 bases fit TRBD1. The germline V gene encodes CDR1 SGHTA and CDR2 FQGNSA. Trimming took 4 bases from V and 6 from J; bases not matched to a gene: 9. This CDR3 is 15 amino acids long. CDR3 sequence (DNA): TGTGCCAGCAGCTCCGGGACAGGGATTTATAATGGCTACACCTTC. Translating gives CASSSGTGIYNGYTF.

The chain is built from TRBV29-1 and TRBJ1-2; TRBD1 aligns across 9 bases. From germline, CDR1 is SQVTM and CDR2 ANQGSEA. Trimming took 8 bases from V and 4 from J; bases not matched to a gene: 11. This CDR3 is built from 14 residues. The CDR3, as DNA: TGCAGCACCGAAGGGGGACAGGGTTGCTATGGCTACACCTTC. As protein: CSTEGGQGCYGYTF.

This clonotype was observed a few times. The chain recombines TRBV7-9 with TRBJ2-1; 9 bases align to TRBD1. CDR1 and CDR2 (germline): SEHNR, FQNEAQ (reference sequence). The V gene end was trimmed by 6 bases and the J gene end by 10 bases; junction bases not matched to a gene: 13. This CDR3 is built from 15 residues. CDR3 sequence (DNA): TGTGCCAGCAGACCGCCCGGGACAGGGACTGGGGAGCAGTTCTTC. Protein: CASRPPGTGTGEQFF.

This clonotype was seen once. The rearrangement links TRBV20-1 to TRBJ1-5; D not resolved. This CDR3 contains 18 residues. CDR1 and CDR2 from the germline V gene are DFQATT and SNEGSKA (reference sequence). V lost 3 bases to trimming and J lost 1 base, with 22 bases between them. CDR3 bases: TGCAGTGCTAGGCCCCCGGAGCCCTCGGAATGGAGCAATCAGCCCCAGCATTTT. As protein: CSARPPEPSEWSNQPQHF.

With respect to this clonotype: A much larger clone differs by one base, so this may be a read error. This sequence joins TRBV7-9 and TRBJ2-5, with TRBD1 as a possible D gene (5 bases). The CDR3 sequence is 13 residues long. From germline, CDR1 is SEHNR and CDR2 FQNEAQ (reference sequence). CDR3 in DNA: TGTGCCAGCAGCTCCTCAGGGCGAGAGACCCGGTACTTC. Protein sequence: CASSSSGRETRYF.

In its sample, this clonotype was seen a few times. The chain carries TRBV11-2 and TRBJ1-2, with D uncertain. Germline assignment: CDR1 SGHAT and CDR2 FQNNGV. Trimming cost V 7 bases and J 9 bases, with 12 bases left between them. The CDR3 sequence is 11 residues long. The DNA for the CDR3 is TGTGCCAGCACCCCCGGGGAAAGCTACACCTTC. Translation gives CASTPGESYTF.

The J gene is TRBJ1-1, the V gene TRBV27; TRBD1 is a possible D gene (6 bases). Germline V gives CDR1 MNHEY, CDR2 SMNVEV (reference sequence). The CDR3 is 17 residues long. V lost 6 bases to trimming and J lost 1 base, with 21 bases between them. CDR3 DNA: TGTGCCAGCAGCCCCACAGGGAATTTCGGTACGAACACTGAAGCTTTCTTT. This translates into CASSPTGNFGTNTEAFF.

This clonotype has ten or more counts. CDR3 sequence (DNA): TGTGCCAGCAGAGTAGCAGGGAGGTGGGACGAGCAGTACTTC. Translating it yields CASRVAGRWDEQYF. The chain combines TRBV6-1 with TRBJ2-7; possibly TRBD2 for D (6 bases). The CDR3 covers 14 residues. Germline values: CDR1 MNHNS, CDR2 SASEGT. Deletions cut 6 bases from V and 5 bases from J, with 17 bases between.

The table lists this clonotype with a count of one. The rearrangement joins TRBV20-1 to TRBJ1-1; TRBD1 might be the D (5 bases). Per the germline V gene, CDR1 is DFQATT and CDR2 is SNEGSKA (reference sequence). Trimming stripped 5 bases from V and 0 bases from J, with 16 bases between. This CDR3 is built from 15 residues. CDR3 loop: CSARGSDSMNTEAFF. The CDR3 coding sequence is TGCAGTGCTCGAGGTTCCGACAGTATGAACACTGAAGCTTTCTTT.

The chain combines TRBV20-1 with TRBJ2-2, with TRBD1 matching 7 bases. J was trimmed by 5 bases and V by 7 bases; bases with no gene match: 10. The CDR3 sequence is 14 residues long. In germline, CDR1 is DFQATT, CDR2 SNEGSKA (reference sequence). The CDR3 sequence: CSVRNRGSTGELFF. The CDR3 nucleotides are TGCAGTGTACGGAACAGGGGCTCGACCGGGGAGCTGTTTTTT.

V is TRBV7-2 and J is TRBJ1-2, with 9 positions matching TRBD1. The junction had 9 bases not matched to a gene; V was cut back by 0 bases and J by 7 bases. The germline CDR1 and CDR2 sequences are SGHTA and FQGNSA. This CDR3 is 16 amino acids long. The CDR3 here is CASSLAKTGGMGGYTF. The CDR3 nucleotides are TGTGCCAGCAGCTTAGCTAAGACAGGGGGGATGGGTGGCTACACCTTC.

The table lists this clonotype with many counts. This chain links TRBV28 with TRBJ2-1, with D unclear. The germline CDR1 and CDR2 sequences are MDHEN and SYDVKM. This CDR3 comprises 12 residues. V lost 0 bases, J lost 10 bases, and 7 bases lay in between. CDR3 residues: CASSLWAGEQFF. The CDR3, as DNA: TGTGCCAGCAGTTTATGGGCCGGCGAGCAGTTCTTC.

This clonotype was seen many times. The rearrangement links TRBV7-9 to TRBJ2-7, with 7 bases aligning to TRBD1. Trimming at V came to 6 bases and at J to 3 bases, leaving 2 bases not matched to a gene. Germline CDR1 reads SEHNR; CDR2 reads FQNEAQ (reference sequence). This CDR3 contains 12 residues. CDR3 amino acids: CASRRQGYEQYF. CDR3 in DNA: TGTGCCAGCAGGAGACAGGGCTACGAGCAGTACTTC.

This chain uses TRBV7-9 with TRBJ2-3; D gene ambiguous. The CDR3 is made up of 15 amino acids. V lost 8 bases, J lost 2 bases, and 17 bases lay in between. Germline V gene data show CDR1 as SEHNR and CDR2 as FQNEAQ (reference sequence). This chain's CDR3 is CASEKRQADTDTQYF. CDR3 nucleotides: TGTGCCAGCGAGAAAAGACAAGCAGACACAGATACGCAGTATTTT.

This clonotype has a handful of counts. V usage is TRBV20-1 and J usage is TRBJ2-3; possible D gene TRBD2, 6 bases. CDR1 and CDR2 from the germline V gene are DFQATT and SNEGSKA (reference sequence). The CDR3 sequence is 14 residues long. The V end lost 5 bases, the J end lost 1 base, and 13 bases lay between the germline ends. The CDR3 is CSAHRLERTDTQYF. For the CDR3, the DNA is TGCAGTGCTCATCGACTAGAACGCACAGATACGCAGTATTTT.

The chain couples TRBV4-1 to TRBJ2-1; D remains unclear. The ends were cut back, 0 bases at V and 10 bases at J, with 10 bases in the middle. Germline values: CDR1 MGHRA, CDR2 YSYEKL. The CDR3 runs 13 residues. CDR3 DNA: TGCGCCAGCAGCCAAGATGAAACGCGCGAGCAGTTCTTC. Protein: CASSQDETREQFF.

V is TRBV2 and J is TRBJ2-3, with TRBD1 matching 12 bases. The CDR3 has 16 residues. In germline, CDR1 is SNHLY, CDR2 FYNNEI. V was pared by 6 bases and J by 4 bases, with 8 bases of the junction left unmatched. CDR3 sequence: CASRNRDRGPSDTQYF. The CDR3 DNA sequence: TGTGCCAGCAGGAACAGGGACAGGGGGCCTTCAGATACGCAGTATTTT.

The chain has TRBV29-1 and TRBJ2-3; the match to TRBD2 covers 7 bases. V was clipped by 7 bases and J by 6 bases; unmatched bases: 4. The CDR3 loop spans 11 amino acids. Germline V gene lookup returns CDR1 SQVTM and CDR2 ANQGSEA. The chain's CDR3 is CSGASGDTQYF. CDR3 DNA: TGCAGCGGTGCTAGCGGCGATACGCAGTATTTT.

The CDR3 loop reads CSVEEGMGTEAFF. The CDR3, as DNA: TGCAGCGTTGAAGAGGGGATGGGGACTGAAGCTTTCTTT. The V gene is TRBV29-1, the J gene TRBJ1-1, with D uncertain. The germline V gene has CDR1 SQVTM and CDR2 ANQGSEA. This CDR3 has 13 amino acids. V gave up 0 bases and J gave up 5 bases, with 10 bases separating them.